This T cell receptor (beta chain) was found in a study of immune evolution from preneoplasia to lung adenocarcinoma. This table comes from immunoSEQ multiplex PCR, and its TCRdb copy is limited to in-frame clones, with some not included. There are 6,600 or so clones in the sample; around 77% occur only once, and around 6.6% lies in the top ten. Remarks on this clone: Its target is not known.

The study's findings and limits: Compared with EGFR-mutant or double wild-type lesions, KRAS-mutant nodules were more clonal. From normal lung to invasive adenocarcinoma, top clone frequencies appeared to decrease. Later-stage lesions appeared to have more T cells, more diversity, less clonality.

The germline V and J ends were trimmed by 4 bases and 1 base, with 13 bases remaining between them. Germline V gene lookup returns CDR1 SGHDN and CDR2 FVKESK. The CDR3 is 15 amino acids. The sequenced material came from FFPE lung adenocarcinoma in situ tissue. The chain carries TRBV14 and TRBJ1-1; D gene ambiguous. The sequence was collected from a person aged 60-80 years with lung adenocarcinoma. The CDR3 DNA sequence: TGTGCCAGCAGCCCGCGGAGCCCGGAGAACACTGAAGCTTTCTTT. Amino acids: CASSPRSPENTEAFF.